The clone carrying this T cell receptor beta chain was found a few times. This sample was included in a study of cytomegalovirus exposure and HLA in healthy donors. The PCR ran on 60 Vbeta and 13 Jbeta primers. Repertoires were generated with immunoSEQ multiplex PCR, while TCRdb's copy carries only in-frame clones and drops some. The table includes a few hundred thousand clones, approximately 82% detected once. Sequencing was performed on PBMCs. This TCR was recovered from a woman aged 55-70 years in good health and CMV-seropositive.

In DNA, the CDR3 is TGTGCCTGGACCCGGGCAGGGATTACCGGGGAGCTGTTTTTT. This translates into CAWTRAGITGELFF. The chain uses TRBV30 and TRBJ2-2, with D possibly matching TRBD1 (5 bases). This CDR3 has 14 amino acids. V gave up 4 bases and J gave up 5 bases, with 14 bases separating them. CDR1 GTSNPN and CDR2 SVGIG come from the germline V gene (reference sequence).